Listed here are 8 T cell receptor beta chains from one sample, sequenced in a study of blood T cell repertoires in COVID-19. Generated by immunoSEQ multiplex PCR, the TCRdb table keeps only in-frame clones and is missing some. Seen here are some 120,000 clones, nearly 90% observed once, and the top ten hold more than 0.9%. The sequenced sample was peripheral blood. These receptors all stem from a woman aged 80 or over with acute or convalescent COVID-19.

The table lists this clone with a count of one. The rearrangement joins TRBV7-8 to TRBJ2-1, with 10 bases matching TRBD1. Trimming at V came to 4 bases and at J to 6 bases, leaving 15 bases not matched to a gene. This CDR3 region has 18 residues. Looked up from germline, CDR1 is SGHVS and CDR2 is FQNEAQ. The CDR3 sequence: CASSSRPGGDRGFNEQFF. Here the CDR3 DNA reads TGTGCCAGCAGCTCCCGACCCGGCGGGGACAGGGGATTCAATGAGCAGTTCTTC.

The rearrangement uses TRBV2 and TRBJ1-3; D is unclear. With 6 bases removed from V and 0 bases from J, the gap between germline ends came to 12 bases. CDR1 is SNHLY and CDR2 is FYNNEI in the germline V gene. The CDR3 length is 15 residues. CDR3 protein: CASRAEQLSGNTIYF. For the CDR3, the DNA is TGTGCCAGCAGAGCCGAACAGCTCTCTGGAAACACCATATATTTT.

The CDR3 here is CASSYSGRTTNEKLFF. CDR3 in DNA: TGTGCCAGCAGTTACTCTGGCCGAACAACTAATGAAAAACTGTTTTTT. This rearrangement joins TRBV6-6 to TRBJ1-4; D is undetermined. The length of the CDR3 is 16 residues. V dropped 0 bases and J dropped 0 bases, with 8 bases sitting between them. Germline V gene sequence: CDR1 MNHNY, CDR2 SVGAGI (reference sequence).

The V gene is TRBV11-2, the J gene TRBJ2-2; 10 nucleotides match TRBD2. CDR1 is SGHAT and CDR2 is FQNNGV in the germline V gene. The CDR3 is made up of 16 amino acids. V lost 5 bases to trimming and J lost 9 bases; unmatched junction nucleotides: 12. The DNA of the CDR3 is TGTGCCAGCAGCCCCTGGGCTAGCGGGGGAGGGCGGGAGCTGTTTTTT. It yields the protein CASSPWASGGGRELFF.

The rearrangement uses TRBV28 and TRBJ2-7, with TRBD2 identical over 11 bases. Germline CDR1 is MDHEN and CDR2 is SYDVKM. This CDR3 region has 16 residues. V was pared by 4 bases and J by 3 bases, with 8 bases of the junction left unmatched. The CDR3 nucleotides read TGTGCCAGCAGTTCCCACCCTGGGACTAGCGGCTACGAGCAGTACTTC. This gives the protein CASSSHPGTSGYEQYF.

The chain couples TRBV5-1 to TRBJ2-3; 8 bases fit TRBD2. Per the germline V gene, CDR1 is SGHRS and CDR2 is YFSETQ. The CDR3 runs 15 residues. The junction had 6 bases not matched to a gene; V was cut back by 4 bases and J by 2 bases. The CDR3 DNA follows: TGCGCCAGCAGCATAGGACTAGCCCCCACAGATACGCAGTATTTT. It codes for CASSIGLAPTDTQYF.

This chain uses TRBV28 with TRBJ1-3, with D unclear. The germline V and J ends were trimmed by 3 bases and 0 bases, with 9 bases remaining between them. The CDR3 totals 15 residues. CDR1 and CDR2 from the germline V gene are MDHEN and SYDVKM. The CDR3 DNA follows: TGTGCCAGCAGTTTGGTCGGGAACTCTGGAAACACCATATATTTT. It is translated as CASSLVGNSGNTIYF.

The rearrangement uses TRBV6-1 and TRBJ1-6, with D unresolved. V was cut by 1 base and J by 7 bases, with 5 bases left in between. The CDR3 totals 13 residues. CDR1 and CDR2 from the germline V gene are MNHNS and SASEGT. CDR3 DNA sequence: TGTGCCAGCAGTGAAGTTATGAATTCACCCCTCCACTTT. Translating it yields CASSEVMNSPLHF.